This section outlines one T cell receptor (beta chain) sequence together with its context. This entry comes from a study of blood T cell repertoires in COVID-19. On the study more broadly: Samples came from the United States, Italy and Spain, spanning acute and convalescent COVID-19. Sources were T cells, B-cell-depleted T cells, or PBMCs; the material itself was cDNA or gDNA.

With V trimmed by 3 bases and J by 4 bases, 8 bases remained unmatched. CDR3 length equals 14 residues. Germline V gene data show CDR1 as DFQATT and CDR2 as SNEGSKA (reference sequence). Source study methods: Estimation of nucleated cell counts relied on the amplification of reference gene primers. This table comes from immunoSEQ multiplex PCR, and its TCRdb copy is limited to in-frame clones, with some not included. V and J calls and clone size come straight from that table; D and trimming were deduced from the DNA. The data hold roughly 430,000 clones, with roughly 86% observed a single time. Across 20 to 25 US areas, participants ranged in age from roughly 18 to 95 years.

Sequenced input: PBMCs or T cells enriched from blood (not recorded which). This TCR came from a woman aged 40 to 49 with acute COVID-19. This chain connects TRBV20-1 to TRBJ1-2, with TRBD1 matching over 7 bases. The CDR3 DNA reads TGCAGTGCTAGTCAGGGGGAACTAGGCTATGGCTACACCTTC. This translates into CSASQGELGYGYTF.